Listed below are T cell receptor beta chains from one sample, sequenced in a study of neurological immune-mediated disorders. TCRdb reprocessed the 5' RACE reads via MiXCR and lists one record per CDR3 protein. Here the sample spans 35,000 to 45,000 distinct CDR3 sequences, 11% being singletons. The sequenced sample consisted of CD4+ T cells from blood. The receptors derive from a woman younger than 45 with HTLV-1-associated myelopathy (HAM/TSP). The CDR3 runs from the conserved cysteine through the conserved F or W. D genes are given only for firm matches. A clone size is listed for some rows: how often the clone was seen (once, few, many), or a class if it is expanded.

clone_size	d_call	v_call	j_call	cdr3_nt	cdr3_aa
-	-	TRBV1	TRBJ1-1	TGCATCAGCAGCCGGACAGGGAACACTGAAGCTTTCTTT	CISSRTGNTEAFF
many	-	TRBV5-1	TRBJ2-3	TGCGCCAGCAGCCCACCAGCGGTTGGGGGCACAGATACGCAGTATTTT	CASSPPAVGGTDTQYF
many	-	TRBV5-1	TRBJ2-1	TGCGCCAGCAGTCTACTCGGACTTTTCCACAATGAGCAGTTCTTC	CASSLLGLFHNEQFF
many	-	TRBV28	TRBJ1-1	TGTGCCAGCAGTTTCGAAGGAAATGAAGCTTTCTTT	CASSFEGNEAFF
many	TRBD1	TRBV5-1	TRBJ1-3	TGCGCCAGCAGCCCAGACAGGGACCCTGGAAACACCATATATTTT	CASSPDRDPGNTIYF
-	-	TRBV7-6	TRBJ2-7	-	CASSFYICSARKRGTYEQYF
many	TRBD2	TRBV6-6	TRBJ2-7	TGTGCCAGCAGTTACGCGGGGGGGACGGGCGAGCAGTACTTC	CASSYAGGTGEQYF
medium-sized	-	TRBV7-9	TRBJ2-2	TGTGCCAGCAGCTTCGTTGTGTGGGCTCGGGACACCGGGGAGCTGTTTTTT	CASSFVVWARDTGELFF
many	TRBD1	TRBV19	TRBJ1-2	TGTGCCAGTAGTCTCCAACAGGGGCCATATGGCTACACCTTC	CASSLQQGPYGYTF
many	TRBD1	TRBV12-3/TRBV12-4	TRBJ1-3	TGTGCCAGCAGTTTAAGGCGCGGACAGGGAGGAAACACCATATATTTT	CASSLRRGQGGNTIYF
many	-	TRBV20-1	TRBJ2-4	TGCAGTGCTAGAGATGGGAGCGTAGAAAACATTCAGTACTTC	CSARDGSVENIQYF
medium-sized	-	TRBV5-1	TRBJ1-1	TGCGCCAGCAGCACTGGGACAAGGGATTTGAACACTGAAGCTTTCTTT	CASSTGTRDLNTEAFF
many	-	TRBV20-1	TRBJ2-7	TGCAGTGCGGTAGCGTATCGCGAGCAGTACTTC	CSAVAYREQYF
many	-	TRBV12-3/TRBV12-4	TRBJ2-3	TGTGCCAGCAACTTAGGGGCTAGTCGCGTCGGTACGCAGTATTTT	CASNLGASRVGTQYF
many	-	TRBV20-1	TRBJ2-2	TGCAGTGCTAGAAACAGGGAGTCCAGGGAGCTGTTTTTT	CSARNRESRELFF
many	-	TRBV19	TRBJ1-2	TGTGCCAGTAGTAAGGGGAGAAGCGATGGCTACACCTTC	CASSKGRSDGYTF
many	TRBD1	TRBV11-1	TRBJ1-1	TGTGCCAGCAGCACCACAGGGGCCTATAACACTGAAGCTTTCTTT	CASSTTGAYNTEAFF